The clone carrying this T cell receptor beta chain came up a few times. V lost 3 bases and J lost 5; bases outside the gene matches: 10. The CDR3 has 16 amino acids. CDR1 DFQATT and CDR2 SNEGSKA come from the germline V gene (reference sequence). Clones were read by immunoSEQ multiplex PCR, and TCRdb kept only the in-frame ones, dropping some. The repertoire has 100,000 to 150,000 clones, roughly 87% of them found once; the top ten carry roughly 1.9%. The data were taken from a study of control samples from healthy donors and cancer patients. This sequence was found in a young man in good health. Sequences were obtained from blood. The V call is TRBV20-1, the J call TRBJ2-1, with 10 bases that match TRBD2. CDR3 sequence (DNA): TGCAGTGCTAGTCCTCCCGGACTAGCGGTGGACAATGAGCAGTTCTTC. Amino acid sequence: CSASPPGLAVDNEQFF.